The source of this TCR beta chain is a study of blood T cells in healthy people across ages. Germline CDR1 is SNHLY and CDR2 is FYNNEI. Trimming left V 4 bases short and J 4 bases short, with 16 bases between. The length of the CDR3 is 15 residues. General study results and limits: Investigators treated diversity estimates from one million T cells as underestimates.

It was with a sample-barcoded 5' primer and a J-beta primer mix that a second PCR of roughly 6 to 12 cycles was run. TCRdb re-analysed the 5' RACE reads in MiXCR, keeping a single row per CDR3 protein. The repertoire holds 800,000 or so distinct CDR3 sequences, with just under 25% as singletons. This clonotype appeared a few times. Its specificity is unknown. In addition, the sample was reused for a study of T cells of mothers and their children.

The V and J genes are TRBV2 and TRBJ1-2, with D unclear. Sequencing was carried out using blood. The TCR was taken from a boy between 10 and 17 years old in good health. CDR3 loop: CASSGVSQAPYGYTF. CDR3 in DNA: TGTGCCAGCAGTGGAGTTTCCCAGGCTCCCTATGGCTACACCTTC.